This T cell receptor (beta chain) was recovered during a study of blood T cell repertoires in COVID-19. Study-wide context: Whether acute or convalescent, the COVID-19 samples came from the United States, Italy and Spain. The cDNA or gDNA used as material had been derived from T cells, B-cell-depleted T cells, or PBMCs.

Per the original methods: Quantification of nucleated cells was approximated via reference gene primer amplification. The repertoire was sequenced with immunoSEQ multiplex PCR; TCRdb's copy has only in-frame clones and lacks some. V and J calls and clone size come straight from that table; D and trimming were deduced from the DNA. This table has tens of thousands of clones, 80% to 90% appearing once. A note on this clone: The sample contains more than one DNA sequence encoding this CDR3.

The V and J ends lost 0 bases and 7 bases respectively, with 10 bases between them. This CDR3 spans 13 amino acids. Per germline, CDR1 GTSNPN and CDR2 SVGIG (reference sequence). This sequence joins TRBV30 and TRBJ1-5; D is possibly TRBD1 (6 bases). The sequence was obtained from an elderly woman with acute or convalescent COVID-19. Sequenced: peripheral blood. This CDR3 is CAWSVGGQQPQHF. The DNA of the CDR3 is TGTGCCTGGAGTGTAGGGGGTCAGCAGCCCCAGCATTTT.